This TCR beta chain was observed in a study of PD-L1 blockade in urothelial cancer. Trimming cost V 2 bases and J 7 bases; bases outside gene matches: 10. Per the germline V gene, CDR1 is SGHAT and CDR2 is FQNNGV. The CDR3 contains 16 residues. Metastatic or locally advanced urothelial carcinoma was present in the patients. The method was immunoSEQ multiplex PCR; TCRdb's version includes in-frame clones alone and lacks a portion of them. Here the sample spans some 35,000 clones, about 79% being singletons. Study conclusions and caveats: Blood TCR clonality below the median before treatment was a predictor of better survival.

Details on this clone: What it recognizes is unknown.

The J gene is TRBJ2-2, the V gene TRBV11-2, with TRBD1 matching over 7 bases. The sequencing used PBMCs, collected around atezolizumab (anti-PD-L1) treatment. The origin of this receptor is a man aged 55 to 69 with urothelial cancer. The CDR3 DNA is TGTGCCAGCAGCTTATGGGCAAGGGGGCTTGGCGGGGAGCTGTTTTTT. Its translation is CASSLWARGLGGELFF.